This TCR beta chain comes out of a study of blood T cell repertoires in COVID-19. Only in-frame clones appear in the TCRdb table, and some are missing; sequencing was by immunoSEQ multiplex PCR. The sample has roughly 150,000 clones, around four fifths seen once. Per the germline V gene, CDR1 is SGHRS and CDR2 is YFSETQ. The junction had 6 bases not matched to a gene; V was cut back by 4 bases and J by 3 bases. The CDR3 covers 15 residues. V is TRBV5-1 and J is TRBJ2-5; 10 bases agree with TRBD2. Sequenced input: peripheral blood. This TCR came from a woman aged 80 or older with COVID-19, enrolled during active disease. DNA of the CDR3: TGCGCCAGCAGCGCTAGCGGGAGAAGGGAAGAGACCCAGTACTTC. The encoded protein is CASSASGRREETQYF.